This T cell receptor (beta chain) came from a study of cytomegalovirus exposure and HLA in healthy donors. Study-level findings and limits: The study flagged some 180 TCR beta chains as cytomegalovirus-associated. While the bulk of TCR sequences proved rare, some public TCRs turned up in many donors.

Profiling relied on immunoSEQ multiplex PCR, and the TCRdb table lists in-frame clones only, not all of them. The top ten hold 10% of the sample, which has about 160,000 clones, under 90% seen once. This CDR3 region has 15 residues. CDR1 and CDR2 from the germline V gene are MNHEY and SVGAGI. Trimming left V 4 bases short and J 6 bases short, with 17 bases between. The validation cohort, a group of under 150 subjects, included the donors and was separate from the roughly 700-subject first cohort. With regard to this clone: Its antigen is not identified.

Sequenced input: PBMCs. This chain joins TRBV6-5 and TRBJ2-3; D is possibly TRBD2 (5 bases). This clonotype was sampled from a woman between 18 and 29 years old in good health and CMV-seropositive. This CDR3 is CASSFTGPPGDTQYF. The CDR3 DNA reads TGTGCCAGCAGTTTCACCGGGCCCCCGGGGGATACGCAGTATTTT.